The 19 T cell receptor beta chains below come from one sample, sequenced in a study of beta chain features in type 1 diabetes. What was sequenced were expressed TCRB transcripts, since all of the isolated RNA had been reverse transcribed. TCRdb keeps only in-frame clones here, not all; method: immunoSEQ multiplex PCR. The data hold roughly 120,000 clones, with approximately 37% observed a single time. What was sequenced was stem cell memory CD4+ T cells from blood. These receptors were taken from a woman aged 18-29 years in good health.

Written as DNA, the CDR3 is TGTGCCAGCAGCTGGACTCTAGCGGGGTCCTACGAGCAGTACTTC. Its protein is CASSWTLAGSYEQYF. The V call is TRBV7-9, the J call TRBJ2-7, with TRBD2 matching over 9 bases. Germline lookup yields CDR1 SEHNR and CDR2 FQNEAQ (reference sequence). Losses at the gene ends were 4 bases for V and 1 base for J; bases not matched to a gene: 5. This CDR3 is 15 amino acids long.

The chain links TRBV7-3 to TRBJ1-5; 8 nucleotides agree with TRBD1. Trimming at V came to 1 base and at J to 7 bases, leaving 0 bases not matched to a gene. CDR3 length: 13 residues. Germline V CDR1 and CDR2: SGHTA, FQGTGA. The CDR3, as DNA: TGTGCCAGCAGCTTAAACAGGGGGCAGCCCCAGCATTTT. Translation: CASSLNRGQPQHF.

The gene calls are TRBV7-2 and TRBJ2-5, with a possible D match to TRBD2 (5 bases). This CDR3 spans 14 amino acids. CDR1 SGHTA and CDR2 FQGNSA come from the germline V gene. Trimming cost V 5 bases and J 0 bases, with 10 bases left between them. The CDR3, as DNA: TGTGCCAGCAGCCCCCGGGGTTACCAAGAGACCCAGTACTTC. Translation: CASSPRGYQETQYF.

This sequence joins TRBV7-6 and TRBJ1-5; a weak D match, TRBD1 (5 bases). This CDR3 has 15 residues. Germline V CDR1 and CDR2: SGHVS, FNYEAQ. The germline V and J ends were trimmed by 3 bases and 3 bases, with 12 bases remaining between them. The CDR3 sequence is CASSFYTGFNQPQHF. In nucleotides, the CDR3 is TGTGCCAGCAGCTTCTACACAGGCTTCAATCAGCCCCAGCATTTT.

This clone turned up a few times. V is TRBV7-9 and J is TRBJ1-2, with D possibly TRBD1 on 5 matching bases. The V gene lost 4 bases and the J gene lost 2 bases, with 20 bases spanning the gap. The germline V gene encodes CDR1 SEHNR and CDR2 FQNEAQ (reference sequence). This CDR3 has 17 amino acids. CDR3 nucleotide sequence: TGTGCCAGCAGCTCCCGGGTGGGGACTACGGAAAACTATGGCTACACCTTC. Translation gives CASSSRVGTTENYGYTF.

There are a few counts of this clone. CDR3 amino acids: CAWTGLAGNEQFF. In DNA, the CDR3 is TGTGCCTGGACGGGACTAGCGGGCAATGAGCAGTTCTTC. The rearrangement links TRBV30 to TRBJ2-1, with 12 bases matching TRBD2. After removal of 4 bases from V and 6 bases from J, the junction contained 1 base not matched to a gene. Germline V lookup: CDR1 GTSNPN, CDR2 SVGIG (reference sequence). The CDR3 totals 13 residues.

This clone turned up a few times. The chain employs TRBV7-9 and TRBJ2-5; TRBD2 is a possible D gene (5 bases). The germline CDR1 and CDR2 sequences are SEHNR and FQNEAQ (reference sequence). V lost 5 bases to trimming and J lost 5 bases, with 15 bases between them. The CDR3 has 14 amino acids. The CDR3 is CASSVDGVQETQYF. The CDR3 DNA reads TGTGCCAGCAGCGTTGACGGGGTCCAGGAGACCCAGTACTTC.

The V gene is TRBV19, the J gene TRBJ2-1, with 12 bases that match TRBD2. There are 15 residues in the CDR3. V dropped 4 bases and J dropped 7; count of bases not matched to a gene: 5. Germline assignment: CDR1 LNHDA and CDR2 SQIVND (reference sequence). The DNA of the CDR3 is TGTGCCAGTAGTACGACTAGCGGGAGAAGGAATGAGCAGTTCTTC. Residues: CASSTTSGRRNEQFF.

The chain uses TRBV19 and TRBJ2-1; tentative D call: TRBD2 (5 bases). Per germline, CDR1 LNHDA and CDR2 SQIVND (reference sequence). V lost 5 bases and J lost 4, with 12 bases in between. This CDR3 comprises 14 residues. The CDR3 sequence: CASSVAGGYNEQFF. The CDR3, as DNA: TGTGCCAGTAGTGTGGCGGGTGGGTACAATGAGCAGTTCTTC.

This chain joins TRBV7-3 and TRBJ2-7; 10 nucleotides agree with TRBD1. Unmatched junction bases numbered 5, after V lost 1 base and J lost 5 bases. The CDR3 consists of 15 residues. Germline V gene lookup returns CDR1 SGHTA and CDR2 FQGTGA. In DNA, the CDR3 is TGTGCCAGCAGCTTAAAGGGGACAGGGGTCAACGAGCAGTACTTC. Its protein product is CASSLKGTGVNEQYF. Variable domain in full (rest from reference TRBV7-3 and TRBJ2-7): GAGVSQTPSNKVTEKGKYVELRCDPISGHTALYWYRQSLGQGPEFLIYFQGTGAADDSGLPNDRFFAVRPEGSVSTLKIQRTERGDSAVYLCASSLKGTGVNEQYFGPGTRLTVT.

J is TRBJ1-3 and V is TRBV25-1; unclear D gene. CDR1 and CDR2 from the germline V gene are MGHDK and SYGVNS. The CDR3 spans 15 residues. V dropped 5 bases and J dropped 2 bases, with 13 bases sitting between them. DNA of the CDR3: TGTGCCAGCAGTCCCGGAGGCTCAGCTGGAAACACCATATATTTT. It translates to CASSPGGSAGNTIYF.

This chain connects TRBV7-9 to TRBJ2-1, with 9 bases matching TRBD2. The CDR3 is 13 amino acids. Losses at the gene ends were 10 bases for V and 5 bases for J; bases not matched to a gene: 6. The germline V gene encodes CDR1 SEHNR and CDR2 FQNEAQ (reference sequence). The CDR3 sequence: CATAGGFHNEQFF. The CDR3 nucleotides read TGTGCCACCGCGGGAGGGTTCCACAATGAGCAGTTCTTC. Drawing the rest from reference TRBV7-9 and TRBJ2-1, the complete variable domain is DTGVSQNPRHKITKRGQNVTFRCDPISEHNRLYWYRQTLGQGPEFLTYFQNEAQLEKSRLLSDRFSAERPKGSFSTLEIQRTEQGDSAMYLCATAGGFHNEQFFGPGTRLTVL.

The genes are TRBV28 and TRBJ1-2, with 10 bases lining up with TRBD1. The CDR3 extends over 15 amino acids. V lost 8 bases to trimming and J lost 6 bases; unmatched junction nucleotides: 12. Germline-derived CDR1 and CDR2 are MDHEN and SYDVKM. The CDR3, as DNA: TGTGCCAGCGGGTCCTCCGGGACAGGGGAGAATGGCTACACCTTC. This encodes CASGSSGTGENGYTF.

This clone was found once. V is TRBV2 and J is TRBJ2-3, with D possibly matching TRBD2 (6 bases). V lost 5 bases, J lost 1 base, and 13 bases lay in between. This CDR3 region has 15 residues. Per the germline V gene, CDR1 is SNHLY and CDR2 is FYNNEI. The CDR3 reads CASSPPGLGTDTQYF. CDR3 bases: TGTGCCAGCAGTCCACCGGGACTGGGCACAGATACGCAGTATTTT.

The chain has TRBV19 and TRBJ2-1; TRBD2 aligns across 8 bases. This CDR3 region has 19 residues. Trimming at V came to 1 base and at J to 4 bases, leaving 15 bases not matched to a gene. Germline V gene sequence: CDR1 LNHDA, CDR2 SQIVND (reference sequence). The CDR3 DNA sequence: TGTGCCAGTAGTATAGGCCCCCGGCTGGCGGGAGGAGGGTACAATGAGCAGTTCTTC. It is translated as CASSIGPRLAGGGYNEQFF.

This clone was recorded a few times. The genes are TRBV11-2 and TRBJ2-7; D ambiguous. Trimming took 3 bases from V and 6 from J, leaving 12 bases between them. Germline V gene sequence: CDR1 SGHAT, CDR2 FQNNGV. The CDR3 loop spans 13 amino acids. CDR3 nucleotide sequence: TGTGCCAGCAGCTTGCAGGCAGGTAGCGAGCAGTACTTC. Translating it yields CASSLQAGSEQYF.

The chain is built from TRBV28 and TRBJ2-5; 11 bases are shared with TRBD2. V shed 2 bases and J 7 bases; nucleotides not matched to a gene: 12. CDR1 and CDR2 from the germline V gene are MDHEN and SYDVKM. The CDR3 has 17 residues. This CDR3 reads CASSLDLAGGPRGTQYF. The CDR3 coding sequence is TGTGCCAGCAGTTTAGACTTAGCGGGAGGGCCTCGTGGGACCCAGTACTTC.

The chain employs TRBV5-8 and TRBJ1-1, with TRBD1 as a possible D gene (6 bases). The CDR3 is 14 residues long. Germline lookup yields CDR1 SGHTS and CDR2 YDEGEE. V lost 0 bases and J lost 9, with 15 bases in between. CDR3 DNA: TGTGCCAGCAGCTTGGCCTCCGGGACACAGAAAGCTTTCTTT. Encoded protein: CASSLASGTQKAFF.

A note on this clone: Mismatch with germline at one junction end may stem from a read error. The V gene is TRBV7-7, the J gene TRBJ2-7; D gene uncertain. Germline V CDR1 and CDR2: SSHAT, FNYEAQ (reference sequence). The CDR3 sequence is 13 residues long. The CDR3 reads CASSFNPSYEQYF. The CDR3 DNA is TGTGCTAGCAGCTTCAATCCGAGCTACGAGCAGTACTTC.